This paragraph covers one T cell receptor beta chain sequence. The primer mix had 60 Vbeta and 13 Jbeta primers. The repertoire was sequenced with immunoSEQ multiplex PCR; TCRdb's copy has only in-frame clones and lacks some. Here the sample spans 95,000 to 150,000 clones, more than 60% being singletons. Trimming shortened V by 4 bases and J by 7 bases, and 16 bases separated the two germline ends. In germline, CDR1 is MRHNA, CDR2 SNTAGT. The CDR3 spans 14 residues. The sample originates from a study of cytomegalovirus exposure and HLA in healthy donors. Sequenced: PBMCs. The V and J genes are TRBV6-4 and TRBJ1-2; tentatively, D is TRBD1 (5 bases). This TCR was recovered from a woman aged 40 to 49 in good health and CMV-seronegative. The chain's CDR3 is CASSVYRFSGGYTF. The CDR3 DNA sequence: TGTGCCAGCAGTGTTTACAGGTTTAGTGGTGGCTACACCTTC.